This T cell receptor beta chain was observed in a study of T cells in Graves' hyperthyroidism and ophthalmopathy. What was amplified from RNA transcripts were TCR beta CDR3 regions. The TCR CDR3 first-round RT-PCR relied on the HTBI primer set. TCRdb recomputed calls from the multiplex PCR reads with MiXCR, one row per CDR3 protein. The table lists 500,000 to 550,000 distinct CDR3 sequences, just under 20% of them singletons. V lost 5 bases, J lost 9 bases, and 19 bases lay in between. The CDR3 totals 14 residues. A note on this clonotype: The antigen is not known.

Study-level findings and limits: Ophthalmopathy was told apart from stable hyperthyroidism by a 13 V-J model.

Source material: blood. The chain employs TRBV12-3 or TRBV12-4 and TRBJ2-5; TRBD1 is a possible D gene (6 bases). The sequence came from a man aged 35-49 years with Graves' ophthalmopathy. CDR3 in DNA: TGTGCCAGCAGTCTCCCGGGACACCCACCGGCCCAGTACTTC. Its translation: CASSLPGHPPAQYF.